This T cell receptor beta chain was obtained from a study of cytomegalovirus exposure and HLA in healthy donors. With 60 Vbeta and 13 Jbeta primers, the PCR was carried out. Using immunoSEQ multiplex PCR, the repertoire was profiled, and TCRdb retains in-frame clones only, with some absent. The sample holds over 150,000 clones; roughly three quarters are singletons and the top ten take 2.9%. Germline V gene lookup returns CDR1 LNHNV and CDR2 YYDKDF (reference sequence). Trimming stripped 5 bases from V and 0 bases from J, with 12 bases between. The CDR3 runs 15 residues. This TCR was recovered from a male donor in good health and CMV-seronegative. The gene calls are TRBV15 and TRBJ2-3; no clear D gene. Material for sequencing was PBMCs. The CDR3 region is CATSRVLTSTDTQYF. The DNA of the CDR3 is TGTGCCACCAGCCGGGTTTTAACTAGCACAGATACGCAGTATTTT. The variable domain in full, completed from reference TRBV15 and TRBJ2-3, reads DAMVIQNPRYQVTQFGKPVTLSCSQTLNHNVMYWYQQKSSQAPKLLFHYYDKDFNNEADTPDNFQSRRPNTSFCFLDIRSPGLGDTAMYLCATSRVLTSTDTQYFGPGTRLTVL.